This T cell receptor beta chain was captured by sequencing in a study of neurological immune-mediated disorders. Study outcomes and limitations: Multiple sclerosis, the disease with the least TCR clonal expansion, fell below healthy controls, whereas HTLV-1-associated myelopathy showed the most. None of the CDR3 amino acid sequences found in expanded clones was shared across subjects. This suggests that the TCR-beta repertoires were private in all groups.

There are 13 residues in the CDR3. V lost 2 bases and J 4 bases, leaving 8 bases between the germline ends. From germline, CDR1 is MNHEY and CDR2 SVGAGI. Each CDR3 protein gets one entry after TCRdb re-called the 5' RACE reads with MiXCR. The table shows 33,000 or so distinct CDR3 sequences, with roughly 7% occurring only once. This clonotype was recorded at least ten times. Its antigen is currently unknown. Sequencing used PBMCs. The sequence was obtained from a woman aged 40-49 years in good health. V is TRBV6-5 and J is TRBJ1-1, with D perhaps TRBD1 (5 bases). CDR3 sequence (DNA): TGTGCCAGCAGTTACGGGGGTGGCACTGAAGCTTTCTTT. This gives the protein CASSYGGGTEAFF.